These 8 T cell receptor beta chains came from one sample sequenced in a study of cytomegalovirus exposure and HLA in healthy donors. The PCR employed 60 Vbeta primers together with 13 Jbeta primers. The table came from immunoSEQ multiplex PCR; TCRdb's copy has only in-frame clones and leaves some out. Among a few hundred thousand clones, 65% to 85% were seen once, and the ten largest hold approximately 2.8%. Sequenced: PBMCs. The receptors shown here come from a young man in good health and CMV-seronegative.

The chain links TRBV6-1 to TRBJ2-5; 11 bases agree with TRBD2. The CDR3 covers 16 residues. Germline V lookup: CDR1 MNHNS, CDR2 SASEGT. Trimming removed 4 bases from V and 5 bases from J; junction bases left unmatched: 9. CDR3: CASSGEIAGGRETQYF. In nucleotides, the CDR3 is TGTGCCAGCAGTGGAGAGATAGCGGGGGGGCGTGAGACCCAGTACTTC.

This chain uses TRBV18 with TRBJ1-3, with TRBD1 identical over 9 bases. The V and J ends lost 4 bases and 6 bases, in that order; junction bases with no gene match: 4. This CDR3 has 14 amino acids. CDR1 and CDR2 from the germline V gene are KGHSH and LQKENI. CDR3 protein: CASSRQGDSNTIYF. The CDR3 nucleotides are TGTGCCAGCTCACGACAGGGGGATTCAAACACCATATATTTT.

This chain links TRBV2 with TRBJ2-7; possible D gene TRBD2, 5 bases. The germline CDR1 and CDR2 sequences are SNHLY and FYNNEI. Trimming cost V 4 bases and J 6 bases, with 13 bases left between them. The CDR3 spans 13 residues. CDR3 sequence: CASSGSTAGEQYF. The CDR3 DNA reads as TGTGCCAGCAGTGGGTCTACGGCGGGCGAGCAGTACTTC.

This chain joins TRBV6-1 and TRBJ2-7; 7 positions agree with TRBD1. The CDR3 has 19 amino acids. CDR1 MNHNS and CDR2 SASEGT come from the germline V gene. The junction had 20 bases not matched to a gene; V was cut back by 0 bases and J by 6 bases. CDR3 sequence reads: CASSEAGDSYSLLLREQYF. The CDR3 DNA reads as TGTGCCAGCAGTGAAGCAGGGGACAGCTACTCCTTACTCCTACGCGAGCAGTACTTC.

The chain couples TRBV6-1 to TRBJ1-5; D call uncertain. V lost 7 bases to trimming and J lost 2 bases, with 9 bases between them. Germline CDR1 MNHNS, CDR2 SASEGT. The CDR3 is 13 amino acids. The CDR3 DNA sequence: TGTGCCAGCACCCTTCTCGGCAATCAGCCCCAGCATTTT. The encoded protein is CASTLLGNQPQHF.

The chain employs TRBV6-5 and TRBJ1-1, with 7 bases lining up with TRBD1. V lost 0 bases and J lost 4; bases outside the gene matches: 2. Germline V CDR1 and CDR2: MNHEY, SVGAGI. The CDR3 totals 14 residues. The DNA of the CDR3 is TGTGCCAGCAGTTACTCTTCAGGGGGCACTGAAGCTTTCTTT. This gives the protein CASSYSSGGTEAFF.

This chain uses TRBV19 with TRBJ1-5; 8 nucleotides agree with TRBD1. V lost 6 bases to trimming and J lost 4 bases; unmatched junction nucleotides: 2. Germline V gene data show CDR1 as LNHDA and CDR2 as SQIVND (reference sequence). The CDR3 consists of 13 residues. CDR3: CASRGQGNQPQHF. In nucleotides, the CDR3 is TGTGCCAGTAGAGGACAGGGAAATCAGCCCCAGCATTTT.

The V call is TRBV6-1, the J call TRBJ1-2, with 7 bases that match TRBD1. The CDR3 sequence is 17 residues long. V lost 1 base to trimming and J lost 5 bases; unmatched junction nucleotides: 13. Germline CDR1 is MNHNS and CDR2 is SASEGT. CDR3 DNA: TGTGCCAGCAGTGAAGAGATAGGACAGGCCGGTCGGTATGGCTACACCTTC. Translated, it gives CASSEEIGQAGRYGYTF.